The entry below gives a single T cell receptor (beta chain) sequence along with its context. What antigen it recognizes has not been identified. No base quality information exists; no much larger clone differs at one position. This entry is derived from a study of T cell responses to AZD1222 COVID-19 vaccine (TCRdb year 2021). Describing the broader study: AZD1222 recipients with second doses at about 4 weeks or about 12 weeks were pooled, because spike-specific TCR depth and breadth did not differ between schedules. TCR sequencing covered some 250 trial participants: about 210 given two doses of AZD1222 and 26 given two doses of MenACWY control vaccine. Trial participants were enrolled by age into 18-55, 56-69 and 70-plus year subgroups, with about 150, 28 and 57 TCR-sequenced participants respectively.

The CDR3 regions of human TCRbeta chains were analyzed by immunosequencing. The authors processed their data as follows. Repertoire TCRs were checked for matches against a reference library of SARS-CoV-2-specific TCRs that had been generated using the MIRA antigen-specificity platform. Breadth was defined as the fraction of unique TCRs that were SARS-CoV-2-associated, and depth was defined as the fraction of total T cells that were SARS-CoV-2-associated. Each spike-specific TCR was assigned to its reactive spike region and to a CD4 or CD8 class using the MIRA data. Log10-transformed breadth and depth values were compared by one-way ANOVA with Sidak's multiple comparisons tests. This is the immuneACCESS table as TCRdb keeps it, with only in-frame sequences that have V and J called. A part of the clones is gone; compared with another copy, unresolved V genes explain less than half, and the rest is unexplained. The DNA gave D and trimming, while V, J and clone size come from that table. In this sample the table shows roughly 100,000 clones, roughly 90% of which occur a single time. 16% of the sample goes to the ten largest clones.

The sample's time point label, decoded: baseline before first vaccination. Vaccinee samples were obtained from the UK trials COV001 and COV002, which included a single-blind randomized controlled phase 2/3 trial of AZD1222 (ChAdOx1 nCoV-19) in healthy adults. Trial participant PBMC samples were collected at day 0 and day 28 after the second dose for TCRbeta chain sequencing. The research as a whole found: After two AZD1222 doses, spike-specific TCR breadth and depth were significantly higher than at day 0 and than in MenACWY recipients. No day 14 peak-response samples were available, so repertoires were characterized only after the peak T cell response. The vaccine-associated CD4 TCRs covered the entire spike protein, and the dominant responses fell in regions 160-218 and 743-854. Reportedly, close to half of the unique spike-specific TCRs recognized epitopes lying outside the regions that are mutated in the B.1.351 and B.1.1.7 variants. In the small 56-69-year group, the increase in depth fell short of significance, most likely because of low power. Participants were mostly white British, with more females than males. The authors suggested clonal diversity may have been underestimated. Conclusions about previously exposed vaccinees were limited because only 6 or 7 AZD1222 recipients were SARS-CoV-2 seropositive at baseline.

The V end loses 4 bases and the J end loses 7 bases, and a stretch of 16 bases separates them. From the germline V gene, CDR1 is LGHNA and CDR2 is YNFKEQ. From the cysteine up to the phenylalanine, the CDR3 has a length of 15 residues. Only the CDR3 DNA is retained, 45 bases long and in frame from the first base. This chain is built from TRBV4-2 and TRBJ2-2; a tentative D match to TRBD2 spans 6 bases. The sequencing here drew on peripheral blood, taken on day 0 of AZD1222 vaccination. The sequence was collected from an adult in good health. The bases read TGTGCCAGCAGCCGCGGGCGGGACGAGGGCGGGGAGCTGTTTTTT. The encoded protein is CASSRGRDEGGELFF.